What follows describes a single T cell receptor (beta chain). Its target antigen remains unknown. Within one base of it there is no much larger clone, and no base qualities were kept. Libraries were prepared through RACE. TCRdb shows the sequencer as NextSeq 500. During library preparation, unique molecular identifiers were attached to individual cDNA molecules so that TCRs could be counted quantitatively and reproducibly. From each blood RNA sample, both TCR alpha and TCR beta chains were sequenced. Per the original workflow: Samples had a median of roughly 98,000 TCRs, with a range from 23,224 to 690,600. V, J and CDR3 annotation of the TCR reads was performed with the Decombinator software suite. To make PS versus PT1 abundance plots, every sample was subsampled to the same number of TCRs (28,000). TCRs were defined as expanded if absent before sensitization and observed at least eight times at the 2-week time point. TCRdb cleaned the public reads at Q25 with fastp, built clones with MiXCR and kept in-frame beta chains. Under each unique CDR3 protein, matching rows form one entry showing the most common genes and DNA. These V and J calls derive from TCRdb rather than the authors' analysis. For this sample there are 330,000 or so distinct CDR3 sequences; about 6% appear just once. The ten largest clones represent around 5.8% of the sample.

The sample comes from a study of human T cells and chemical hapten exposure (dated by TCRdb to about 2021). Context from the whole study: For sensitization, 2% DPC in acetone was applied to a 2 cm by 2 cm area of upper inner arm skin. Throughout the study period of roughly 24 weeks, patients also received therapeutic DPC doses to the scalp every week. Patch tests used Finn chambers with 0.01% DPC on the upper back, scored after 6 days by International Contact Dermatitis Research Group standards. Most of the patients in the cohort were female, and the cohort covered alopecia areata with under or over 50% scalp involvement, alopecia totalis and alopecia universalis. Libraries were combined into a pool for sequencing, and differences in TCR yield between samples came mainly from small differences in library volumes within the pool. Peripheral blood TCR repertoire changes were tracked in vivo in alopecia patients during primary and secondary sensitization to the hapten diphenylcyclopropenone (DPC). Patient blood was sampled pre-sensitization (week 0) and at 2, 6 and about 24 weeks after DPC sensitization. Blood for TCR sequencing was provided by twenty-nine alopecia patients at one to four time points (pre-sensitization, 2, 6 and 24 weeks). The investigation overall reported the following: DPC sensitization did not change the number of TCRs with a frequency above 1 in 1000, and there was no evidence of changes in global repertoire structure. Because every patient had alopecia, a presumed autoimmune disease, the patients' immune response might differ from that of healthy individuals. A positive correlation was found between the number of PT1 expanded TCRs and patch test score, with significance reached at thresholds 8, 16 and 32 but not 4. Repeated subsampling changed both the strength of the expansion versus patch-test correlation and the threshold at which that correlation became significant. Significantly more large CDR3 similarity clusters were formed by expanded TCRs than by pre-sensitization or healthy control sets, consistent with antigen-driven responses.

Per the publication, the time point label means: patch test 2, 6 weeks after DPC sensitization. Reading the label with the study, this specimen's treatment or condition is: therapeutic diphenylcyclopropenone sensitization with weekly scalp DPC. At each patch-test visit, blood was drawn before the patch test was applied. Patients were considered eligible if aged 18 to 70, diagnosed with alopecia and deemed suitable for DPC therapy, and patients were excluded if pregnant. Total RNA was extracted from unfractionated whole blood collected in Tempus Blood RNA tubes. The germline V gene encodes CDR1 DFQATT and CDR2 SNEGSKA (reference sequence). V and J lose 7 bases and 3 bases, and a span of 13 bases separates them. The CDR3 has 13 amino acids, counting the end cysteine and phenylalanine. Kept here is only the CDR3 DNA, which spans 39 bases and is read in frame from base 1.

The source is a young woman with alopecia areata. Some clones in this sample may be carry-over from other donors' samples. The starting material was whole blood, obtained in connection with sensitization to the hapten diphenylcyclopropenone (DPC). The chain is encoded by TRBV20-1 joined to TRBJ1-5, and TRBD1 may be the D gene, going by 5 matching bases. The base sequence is TGCAGTGGGGGGGGACCGAACAATCAGCCCCAGCATTTT. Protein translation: CSGGGPNNQPQHF.